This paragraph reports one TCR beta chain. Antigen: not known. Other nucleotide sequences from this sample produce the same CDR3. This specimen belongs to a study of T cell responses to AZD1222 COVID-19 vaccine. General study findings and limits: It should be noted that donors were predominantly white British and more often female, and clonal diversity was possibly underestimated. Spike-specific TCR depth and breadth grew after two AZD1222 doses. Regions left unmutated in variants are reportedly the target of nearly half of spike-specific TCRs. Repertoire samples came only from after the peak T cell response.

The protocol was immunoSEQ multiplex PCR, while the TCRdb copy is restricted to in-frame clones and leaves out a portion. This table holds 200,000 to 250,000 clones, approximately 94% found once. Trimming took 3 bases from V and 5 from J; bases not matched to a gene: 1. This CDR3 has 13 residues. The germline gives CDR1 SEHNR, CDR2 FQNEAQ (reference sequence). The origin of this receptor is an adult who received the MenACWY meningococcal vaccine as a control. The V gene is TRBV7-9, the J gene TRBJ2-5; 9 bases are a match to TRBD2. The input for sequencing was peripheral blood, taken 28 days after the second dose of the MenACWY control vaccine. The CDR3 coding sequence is TGTGCCAGCAGCTTGGCGGGAGGGGAGACCCAGTACTTC. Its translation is CASSLAGGETQYF.